The next 11 T cell receptor beta chains were all read from a single sample in a study of regulatory T cells in long-lasting Graves disease. Stated time point: newly diagnosed GD, antithyroid drugs for less than 3 months. Preparation of the TCR library used RNA extracted from PBMCs. CDR3-region Arm-PCR and iRepertoire HTBI primers produced the TCR beta libraries. TCRdb passed the multiplex PCR reads through MiXCR, listing each CDR3 protein once. The sample contains a few hundred thousand distinct CDR3 sequences, approximately 14% of which appear only once. These data were likewise used in another study, on T cells in Graves' hyperthyroidism and ophthalmopathy.

Sequencing was performed on peripheral blood mononuclear cells (PBMCs), taken at new diagnosis, from a patient treated with antithyroid drugs. The receptor source for this set is a woman aged 50 to 60 with Graves disease.

This clonotype was recorded many times. The rearrangement joins TRBV7-3 to TRBJ2-1; TRBD2 agrees at 9 bases. The CDR3 extends over 15 amino acids. The ends lost 2 bases at V and 4 bases at J; junction bases unmatched: 3. In germline, CDR1 is SGHTA, CDR2 FQGTGA. The CDR3 spells CASSLQRGAYNEQFF. Written as DNA, the CDR3 is TGTGCCAGCAGCTTACAGCGGGGGGCGTACAATGAGCAGTTCTTC.

This chain links TRBV6-1 with TRBJ1-5, with TRBD1 as a possible D gene (5 bases). V shed 6 bases and J shed 6 bases, with 15 bases lying between them. CDR3 length equals 14 residues. Looked up from germline, CDR1 is MNHNS and CDR2 is SASEGT. CDR3 DNA: TGTGCCAGCAGCCCTCTCCCGGGGGGTCAGCCCCAGCATTTT. It is translated as CASSPLPGGQPQHF.

This clonotype was recorded at least ten times. This chain connects TRBV11-2 to TRBJ2-5; TRBD2 matches 9 bases. Germline V CDR1 and CDR2: SGHAT, FQNNGV. The CDR3 runs 16 residues. J gave up 4 bases and V 2 bases, and 8 bases lay outside the gene matches. In DNA, the CDR3 is TGTGCCAGCAGCTTACTTACTAGCGGGTCCCCAGAGACCCAGTACTTC. As protein: CASSLLTSGSPETQYF.

This clonotype has more than one count but fewer than ten. The rearrangement joins TRBV5-1 to TRBJ1-6; D perhaps matches TRBD1 (5 bases). Trimming stripped 0 bases from V and 5 bases from J, with 9 bases between. The CDR3 consists of 15 residues. Germline V gives CDR1 SGHRS, CDR2 YFSETQ. DNA for the CDR3: TGCGCCAGCAGCTTGGGGACATTCGATAATTCACCCCTCCACTTT. This encodes CASSLGTFDNSPLHF. The variable domain in full, with the rest retrieved from reference TRBV5-1 and TRBJ1-6, is KAGVTQTPRYLIKTRGQQVTLSCSPISGHRSVSWYQQTPGQGLQFLFEYFSETQRNKGNFPGRFSGRQFSNSRSEMNVSTLELGDSALYLCASSLGTFDNSPLHFGNGTRLTVT.

CDR3 protein: CASSYLASGNALAKNIQYF. DNA of the CDR3: TGTGCCAGCAGTTATCTCGCTAGCGGTAACGCCCTAGCCAAAAACATTCAGTACTTC. The chain has TRBV6-9 and TRBJ2-4; 7 bases map to TRBD2. Germline V gene lookup returns CDR1 MNHGY and CDR2 SVAAGI. After removal of 2 bases from V and 0 bases from J, the junction contained 13 bases not matched to a gene. The length of the CDR3 is 19 residues.

On this clonotype itself: This clone may be a read error of a much larger clone one base away. V gene TRBV11-2 combines with J gene TRBJ2-1, with TRBD1 identical over 10 bases. The CDR3 totals 15 residues. Germline V gene sequence: CDR1 SGHAT, CDR2 FQNNGV. DNA of the CDR3: TGTGCCAGCAGTTTCCGGGACAGGGGCTACGATGAGCAGTTCTTC. Translation gives CASSFRDRGYDEQFF. Full variable domain (rest looked up from reference TRBV11-2 and TRBJ2-1): EAGVAQSPRYKIIEKRQSVAFWCNPISGHATLYWYQQILGQGPKLLIQFQNNGVVDDSQLPKDRFSAERLKGVDSTLKIQPAKLEDSAVYLCASSFRDRGYDEQFFGPGTRLTVL.

This clonotype was found many times. This chain uses TRBV28 with TRBJ2-7; 7 bases agree with TRBD1. This CDR3 is built from 15 residues. Losses at the gene ends were 4 bases for V and 0 bases for J; bases not matched to a gene: 6. Germline V gives CDR1 MDHEN, CDR2 SYDVKM. The chain's CDR3 is CASSYQDRFSYEQYF. CDR3 nucleotide sequence: TGTGCCAGCAGTTACCAGGACAGGTTCTCCTACGAGCAGTACTTC.

The chain couples TRBV28 to TRBJ2-1; TRBD1 matches at 7 bases. The CDR3 is 16 residues long. The J segment lost 3 bases and the V segment lost 6 bases, leaving 11 bases of the junction unmatched. Per the germline V gene, CDR1 is MDHEN and CDR2 is SYDVKM. The CDR3 region is CASRDPGGSLYNEQFF. DNA of the CDR3: TGTGCCAGCAGGGACCCAGGGGGTTCCCTCTACAATGAGCAGTTCTTC. Full variable domain (missing parts from reference TRBV28 and TRBJ2-1): DVKVTQSSRYLVKRTGEKVFLECVQDMDHENMFWYRQDPGLGLRLIYFSYDVKMKEKGDIPEGYSVSREKKERFSLILESASTNQTSMYLCASRDPGGSLYNEQFFGPGTRLTVL.

The sample holds many counts of this clonotype. The J gene is TRBJ2-7, the V gene TRBV28; D gene uncertain. CDR3 length equals 16 residues. V lost 3 bases to trimming and J lost 5 bases, with 20 bases between them. The germline V gene has CDR1 MDHEN and CDR2 SYDVKM. The CDR3 protein is CASSLVSAHRVNEQYF. CDR3 in DNA: TGTGCCAGCAGTTTGGTCAGCGCCCATAGGGTCAACGAGCAGTACTTC.

This clonotype was counted at least ten times. V is TRBV11-1 and J is TRBJ2-3; 12 bases map to TRBD2. This CDR3 contains 19 residues. V was clipped by 5 bases and J by 3 bases; unmatched bases: 15. Germline CDR1 reads SGHAT; CDR2 reads FQDESV (reference sequence). Written as DNA, the CDR3 is TGTGCCAGCAGCCCGGGAGGGACTAGCGGGCTCATCCGTACAGATACGCAGTATTTT. Its protein is CASSPGGTSGLIRTDTQYF.

V is TRBV6-2 or TRBV6-3 and J is TRBJ1-5; D is unresolved. CDR3 size: 17 residues. Germline CDR1 reads MNHEY; CDR2 reads SVGEGT. V was clipped by 3 bases and J by 5 bases, with 20 bases between them. CDR3 coding DNA: TGTGCCAGCAGTTATCACGGATTATTAGCCGACGATCAGCCCCAGCATTTT. Its protein product is CASSYHGLLADDQPQHF.